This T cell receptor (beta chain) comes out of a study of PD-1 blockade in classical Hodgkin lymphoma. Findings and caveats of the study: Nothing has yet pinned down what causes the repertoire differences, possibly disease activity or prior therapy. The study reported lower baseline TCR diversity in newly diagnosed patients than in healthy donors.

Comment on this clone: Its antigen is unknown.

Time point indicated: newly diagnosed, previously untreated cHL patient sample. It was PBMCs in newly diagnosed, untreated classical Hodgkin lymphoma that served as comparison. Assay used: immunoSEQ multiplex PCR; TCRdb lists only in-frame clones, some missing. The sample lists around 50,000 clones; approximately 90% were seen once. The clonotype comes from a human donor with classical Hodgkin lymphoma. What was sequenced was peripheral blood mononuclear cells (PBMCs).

The CDR3 DNA reads as TGTGCCAGCAGTACCCCCTTCGGGGGGGATGGCTACACCTTC. Amino acid sequence: CASSTPFGGDGYTF. This chain joins TRBV2 and TRBJ1-2; D possibly corresponds to TRBD1 (5 bases). CDR3 length: 14 residues. The germline CDR1 and CDR2 sequences are SNHLY and FYNNEI. The V end was cut by 5 bases, the J end by 6 bases, with 16 bases between.